The entry that follows covers one TCR beta chain sequence. The data were taken from a study of blood T cell repertoires in COVID-19. About the research overall: COVID-19 samples, acute and convalescent, were from the United States, Italy and Spain. From T cells, B-cell-depleted T cells, or PBMCs came the material, which was cDNA or gDNA.

In the original processing: The authors estimated nucleated cell counts from reference gene primer amplification. This table comes from immunoSEQ multiplex PCR, and its TCRdb copy is limited to in-frame clones, with some not included. The V and J calls and clone size were taken over from that table, and D and trimming were inferred from the DNA. The profile shows more than 85,000 clones, 80% of them singletons. The CDR3 runs to 17 residues. The germline gives CDR1 MNHEY, CDR2 SMNVEV (reference sequence). V dropped 5 bases and J dropped 1; count of bases not matched to a gene: 6. The J gene is TRBJ2-4, the V gene TRBV27; 12 nucleotides align to TRBD2. The clonotype was recovered from a human donor in a cohort sampled during active or convalescent COVID-19. The sample was peripheral blood. Here the CDR3 DNA reads TGTGCCAGCAGTCCACGGACTAGCGGGGCCGCCAAAAACATTCAGTACTTC. It specifies CASSPRTSGAAKNIQYF.